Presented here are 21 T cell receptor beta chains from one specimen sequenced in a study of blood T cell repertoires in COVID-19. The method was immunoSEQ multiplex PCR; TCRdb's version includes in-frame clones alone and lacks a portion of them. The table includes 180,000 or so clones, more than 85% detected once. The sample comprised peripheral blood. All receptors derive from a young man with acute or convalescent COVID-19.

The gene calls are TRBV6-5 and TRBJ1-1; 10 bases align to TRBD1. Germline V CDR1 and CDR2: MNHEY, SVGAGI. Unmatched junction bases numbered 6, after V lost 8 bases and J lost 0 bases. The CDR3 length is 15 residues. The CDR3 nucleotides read TGTGCCAGCGGACGGACAGGGGGATTGAACACTGAAGCTTTCTTT. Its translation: CASGRTGGLNTEAFF.

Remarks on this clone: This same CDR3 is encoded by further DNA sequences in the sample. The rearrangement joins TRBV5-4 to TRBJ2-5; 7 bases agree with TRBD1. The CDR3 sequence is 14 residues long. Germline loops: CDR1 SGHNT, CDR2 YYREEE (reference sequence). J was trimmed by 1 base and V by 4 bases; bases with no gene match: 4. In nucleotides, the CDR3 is TGTGCCAGCAGCCCAGGGACAGCCCAAGAGACCCAGTACTTC. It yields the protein CASSPGTAQETQYF.

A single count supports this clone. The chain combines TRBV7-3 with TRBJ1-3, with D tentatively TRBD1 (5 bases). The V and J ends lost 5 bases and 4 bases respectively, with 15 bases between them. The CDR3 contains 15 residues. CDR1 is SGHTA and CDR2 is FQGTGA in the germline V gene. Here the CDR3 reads CASSQGSGLGNTIYF. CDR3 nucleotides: TGTGCCAGCAGCCAAGGGTCAGGGCTAGGAAACACCATATATTTT. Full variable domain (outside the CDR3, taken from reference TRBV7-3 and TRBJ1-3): GAGVSQTPSNKVTEKGKYVELRCDPISGHTALYWYRQSLGQGPEFLIYFQGTGAADDSGLPNDRFFAVRPEGSVSTLKIQRTERGDSAVYLCASSQGSGLGNTIYFGEGSWLTVV.

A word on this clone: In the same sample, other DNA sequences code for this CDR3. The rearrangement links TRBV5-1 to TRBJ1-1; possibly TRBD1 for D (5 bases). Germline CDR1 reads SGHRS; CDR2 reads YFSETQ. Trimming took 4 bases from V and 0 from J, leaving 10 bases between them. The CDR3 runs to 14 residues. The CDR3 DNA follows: TGCGCCAGCAGCCTTACAGGCATGAACACTGAAGCTTTCTTT. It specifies CASSLTGMNTEAFF.

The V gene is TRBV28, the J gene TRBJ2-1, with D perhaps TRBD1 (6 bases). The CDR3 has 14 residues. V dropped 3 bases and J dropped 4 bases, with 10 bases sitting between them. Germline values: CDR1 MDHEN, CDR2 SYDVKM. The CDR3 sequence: CASSFRDTYNEQFF. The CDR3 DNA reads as TGTGCCAGCAGTTTTCGGGACACGTACAATGAGCAGTTCTTC.

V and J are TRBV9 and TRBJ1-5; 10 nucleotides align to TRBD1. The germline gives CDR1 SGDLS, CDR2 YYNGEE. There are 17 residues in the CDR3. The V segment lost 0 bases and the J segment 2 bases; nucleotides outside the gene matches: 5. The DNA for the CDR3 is TGTGCCAGCAGCGTAGGAGACGGGACAGGGGGCAATCAGCCCCAGCATTTT. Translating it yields CASSVGDGTGGNQPQHF.

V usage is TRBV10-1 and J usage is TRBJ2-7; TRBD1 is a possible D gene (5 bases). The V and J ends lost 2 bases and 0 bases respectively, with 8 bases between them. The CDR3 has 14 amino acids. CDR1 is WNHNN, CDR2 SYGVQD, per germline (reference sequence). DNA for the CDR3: TGCGCCAGCAGTGAGCAGGGTAGCTCCTACGAGCAGTACTTC. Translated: CASSEQGSSYEQYF.

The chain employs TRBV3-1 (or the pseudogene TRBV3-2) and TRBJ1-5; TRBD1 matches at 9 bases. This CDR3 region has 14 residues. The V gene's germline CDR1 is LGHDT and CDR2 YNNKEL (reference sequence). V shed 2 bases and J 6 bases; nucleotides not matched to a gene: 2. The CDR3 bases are TGTGCCAGCAGCCAACGGGACAGGGCTCAGCCCCAGCATTTT. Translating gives CASSQRDRAQPQHF.

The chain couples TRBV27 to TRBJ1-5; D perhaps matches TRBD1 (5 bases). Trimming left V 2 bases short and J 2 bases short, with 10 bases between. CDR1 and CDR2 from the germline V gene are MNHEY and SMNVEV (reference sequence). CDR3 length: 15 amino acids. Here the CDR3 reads CASSLGAFGNQPQHF. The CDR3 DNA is TGTGCCAGCAGTTTAGGGGCGTTTGGCAATCAGCCCCAGCATTTT.

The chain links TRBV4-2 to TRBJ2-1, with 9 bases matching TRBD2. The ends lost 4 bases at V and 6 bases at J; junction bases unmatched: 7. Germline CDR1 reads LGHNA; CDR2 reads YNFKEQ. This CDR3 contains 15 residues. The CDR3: CASSRLRGGANEQFF. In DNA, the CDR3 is TGTGCCAGCAGCCGCCTCCGCGGGGGGGCCAATGAGCAGTTCTTC.

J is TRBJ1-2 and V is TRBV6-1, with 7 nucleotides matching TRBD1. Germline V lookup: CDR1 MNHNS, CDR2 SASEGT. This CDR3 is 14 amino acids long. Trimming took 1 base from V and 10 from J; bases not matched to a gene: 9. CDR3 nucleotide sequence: TGTGCCAGCAGTGAAGTAGGGGGCAGGGGATACTACACCTTC. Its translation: CASSEVGGRGYYTF.

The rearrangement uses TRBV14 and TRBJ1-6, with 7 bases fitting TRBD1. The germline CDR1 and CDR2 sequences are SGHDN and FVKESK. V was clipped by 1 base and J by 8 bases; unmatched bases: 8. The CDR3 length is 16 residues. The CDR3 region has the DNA TGTGCCAGCAGCCAAGGTAGACAGGGCGAATATTCACCCCTCCACTTT. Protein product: CASSQGRQGEYSPLHF.

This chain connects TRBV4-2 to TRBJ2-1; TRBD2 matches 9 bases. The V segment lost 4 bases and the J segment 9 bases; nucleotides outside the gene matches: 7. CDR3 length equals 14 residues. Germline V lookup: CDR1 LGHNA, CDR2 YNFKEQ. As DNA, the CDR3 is TGTGCCAGCAGCCTCCAAAGGCGGGGGGGTGAGCAGTTCTTC. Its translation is CASSLQRRGGEQFF.

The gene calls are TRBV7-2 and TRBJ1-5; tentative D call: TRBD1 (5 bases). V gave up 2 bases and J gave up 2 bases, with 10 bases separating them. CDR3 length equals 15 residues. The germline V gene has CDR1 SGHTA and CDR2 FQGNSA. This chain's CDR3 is CASSLQMGRNQPQHF. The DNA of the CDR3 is TGTGCCAGCAGCTTACAAATGGGGCGCAATCAGCCCCAGCATTTT. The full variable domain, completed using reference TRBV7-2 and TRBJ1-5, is GAGVSQSPSNKVTEKGKDVELRCDPISGHTALYWYRQSLGQGLEFLIYFQGNSAPDKSGLPSDRFSAERTGGSVSTLTIQRTQQEDSAVYLCASSLQMGRNQPQHFGDGTRLSIL.

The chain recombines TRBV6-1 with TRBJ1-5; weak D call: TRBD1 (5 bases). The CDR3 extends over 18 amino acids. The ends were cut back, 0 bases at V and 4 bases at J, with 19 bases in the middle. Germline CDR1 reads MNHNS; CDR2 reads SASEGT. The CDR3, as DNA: TGTGCCAGCAGTGAAGCGCTGGGAAGGTCAGGGTCGAATCAGCCCCAGCATTTT. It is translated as CASSEALGRSGSNQPQHF.

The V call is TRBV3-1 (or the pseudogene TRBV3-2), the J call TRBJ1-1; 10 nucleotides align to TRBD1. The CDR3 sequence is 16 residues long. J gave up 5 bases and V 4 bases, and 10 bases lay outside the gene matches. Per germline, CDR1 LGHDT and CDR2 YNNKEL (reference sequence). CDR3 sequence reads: CASSPRDRGFATEAFF. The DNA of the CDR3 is TGTGCCAGCAGCCCCCGGGACAGGGGCTTTGCTACTGAAGCTTTCTTT.

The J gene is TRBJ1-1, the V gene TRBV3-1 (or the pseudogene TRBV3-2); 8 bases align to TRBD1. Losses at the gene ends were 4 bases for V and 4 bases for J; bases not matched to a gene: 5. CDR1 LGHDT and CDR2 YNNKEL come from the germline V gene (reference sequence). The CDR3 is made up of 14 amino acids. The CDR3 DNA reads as TGTGCCAGCAGCCTCAGGGGGCTGAGCACTGAAGCTTTCTTT. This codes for CASSLRGLSTEAFF.

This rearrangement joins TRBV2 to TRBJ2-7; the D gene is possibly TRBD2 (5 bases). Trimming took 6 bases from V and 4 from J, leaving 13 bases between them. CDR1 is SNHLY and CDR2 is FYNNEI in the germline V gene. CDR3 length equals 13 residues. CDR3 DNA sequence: TGTGCCAGCAGCGACGTGGGAGATTACGAGCAGTACTTC. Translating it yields CASSDVGDYEQYF.

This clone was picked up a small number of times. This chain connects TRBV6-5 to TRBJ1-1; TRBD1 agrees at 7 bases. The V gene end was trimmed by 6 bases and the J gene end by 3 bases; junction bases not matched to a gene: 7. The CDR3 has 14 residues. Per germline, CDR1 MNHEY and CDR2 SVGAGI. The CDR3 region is CASREGAAYTEAFF. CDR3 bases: TGTGCCAGCAGGGAGGGGGCGGCGTACACTGAAGCTTTCTTT.

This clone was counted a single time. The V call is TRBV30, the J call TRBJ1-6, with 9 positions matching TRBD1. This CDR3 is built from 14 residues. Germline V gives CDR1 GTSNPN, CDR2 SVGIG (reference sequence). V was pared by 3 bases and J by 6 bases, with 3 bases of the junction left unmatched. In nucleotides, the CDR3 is TGTGCCTGGAGGGACAGGGGCGGTAATTCACCCCTCCACTTT. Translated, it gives CAWRDRGGNSPLHF.

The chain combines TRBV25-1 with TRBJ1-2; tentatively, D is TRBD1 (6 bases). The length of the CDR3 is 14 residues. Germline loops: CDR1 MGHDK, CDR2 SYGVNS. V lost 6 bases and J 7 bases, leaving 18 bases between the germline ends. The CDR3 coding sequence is TGTGCCAGCAGCCTGCAGGGGCCGGGGATTGGCTACACCTTC. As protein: CASSLQGPGIGYTF.